The text below deals with one TCR beta chain. This CDR3 contains 16 residues. V was trimmed by 1 base and J by 4 bases, leaving 16 bases between them. In germline, CDR1 is LGHDT, CDR2 YNNKEL (reference sequence). Source study methods: Estimation of nucleated cell counts relied on the amplification of reference gene primers. Assay used: immunoSEQ multiplex PCR; TCRdb lists only in-frame clones, some missing. That table is the source of V, J and clone size, and D and trimming were worked out from the DNA. The top ten hold around 10% of the sample, which has some 290,000 clones, about nine tenths seen once. The sample is drawn from a study of blood T cell repertoires in COVID-19.

This clonotype was sampled from a woman aged 25 to 45 with COVID-19, enrolled during active disease. The sample consisted of peripheral blood. The J gene is TRBJ2-5, the V gene TRBV3-1 (or the pseudogene TRBV3-2), with a possible D match to TRBD2 (7 bases). CDR3 protein: CASSQVGGGPGETQYF. CDR3 coding DNA: TGTGCCAGCAGCCAAGTTGGGGGGGGCCCAGGAGAGACCCAGTACTTC.